The rows below give T cell receptor beta chains drawn from one sample of a study of CD8+CD57+ T cells in acquired aplastic anemia. From the reads, TCRdb called clonotypes with MiXCR, one entry per CDR3 protein. The sample includes under 200,000 distinct CDR3 sequences, 40% to 50% of them seen just once. Input material: sorted CD4+, CD8+, or CD8+CD57+ T cells (not recorded which) from PBMCs. These receptors were obtained from a human donor with aplastic anemia. Both conserved end residues are part of each CDR3. Fields, in order: J gene, clone size, D gene, V gene, CDR3 DNA, CDR3 protein. The D gene is left open where the match is weak. Clone size appears in some rows only: once, few, many, or a class for an expanded clone.

>TRBJ2-3|NA|NA|TRBV11-2
TGTGCCAGCAGCTCCCAGTTAGCTAGCACAGATACGCAGTATTTT
CASSSQLASTDTQYF
>TRBJ2-7|NA|NA|TRBV10-1
TGCGCCAGCAGTGAGTCGAAGTACGAGCAGTACTTC
CASSESKYEQYF
>TRBJ2-7|many|NA|TRBV7-9
TGTGCCAGCAGCTTTTCTCTCAACTACGAGCAGTACTTC
CASSFSLNYEQYF
>TRBJ2-7|few|NA|TRBV27
TGTGCCAGCAGCTTCAACTCGGACCCCGGCTACGAGCAGTACTTC
CASSFNSDPGYEQYF
>TRBJ1-3|many|NA|TRBV2
TGTGCCAGCAGTGAAAGCTTGAGCTCTGGAAACACCATATATTTT
CASSESLSSGNTIYF
>TRBJ2-7|NA|NA|TRBV20-1
TGCAGTGCTAGCCCACGGTATCGCTCCTACGAGCAGTACTTC
CSASPRYRSYEQYF
>TRBJ2-5|NA|TRBD1|TRBV24-1
TGTGCCACCGAATCGGCCGGACAGGGTTATCAGACCCAGTACTTC
CATESAGQGYQTQYF
>TRBJ2-2|many|TRBD2|TRBV5-1
TGCGCCAGCAGCTTTACTAGCGGGAGGGACACCGGGGAGCTGTTTTTT
CASSFTSGRDTGELFF
>TRBJ1-2|many|NA|TRBV13
TGTGCCAGCAGCTTAGCATCTGACCCTAACTATGGCTACACCTTC
CASSLASDPNYGYTF
>TRBJ1-5|few|NA|TRBV27
TGTGCCAGCAGTTTATCGGATAGCAATCAGCCCCAGCATTTT
CASSLSDSNQPQHF
>TRBJ1-2|NA|NA|TRBV10-3
TGTGCCATCAGAGGCTTCGACAGGTCCATAAACTATGGCTACACCTTC
CAIRGFDRSINYGYTF
>TRBJ1-1|many|NA|TRBV13
TGTGCCAGCAGCCACCAGTTCACTGAAGCTTTCTTT
CASSHQFTEAFF
>TRBJ1-1|many|NA|TRBV10-3
TGTGCCATCAGTGAGAACCTTTACACTGAAGCTTTCTTT
CAISENLYTEAFF
>TRBJ1-4|many|NA|TRBV7-9
TGTGCCAGCACCTCCATAAGACAGAAACTGTTTTTT
CASTSIRQKLFF
>TRBJ1-2|few|TRBD1|TRBV15
TGTGCCACCAGCAGAGATGCTGGGGACAGGGGGCTAGGCTACACCTTC
CATSRDAGDRGLGYTF
>TRBJ2-1|NA|TRBD1|TRBV25-1
TGTGCCAGCAGTGAAGGACAGGCCAATGAGAAGTTCTTC
CASSEGQANEKFF
>TRBJ2-7|NA|TRBD1|TRBV20-1
TGCAGTGCTAGACCGAGACAGGGTACCGACGAGCAGTACTTC
CSARPRQGTDEQYF
>TRBJ1-6|few|NA|TRBV7-2
TGTGCCAGCAGCTTACCCATCCGTTCACCCCTCCACTTT
CASSLPIRSPLHF
>TRBJ2-1|NA|NA|TRBV10-3
TGTGCCATCAGTCCGACACGGATTGAGCAGTTCTTC
CAISPTRIEQFF
>TRBJ2-7|once|NA|TRBV11-2
TGTGCCAGCAGCCCCCGAGGAGATAGCTCCTACGAGCAGCACTTC
CASSPRGDSSYEQHF
>TRBJ1-6|NA|TRBD1|TRBV7-3
TGTGCCAGCAGCGAGACAGGGGGAGACGTATCACCCCTCCACTTT
CASSETGGDVSPLHF
>TRBJ2-7|NA|TRBD1|TRBV9
TGTGCCAGCAGCGCCGCGAGACAGGGGGCCTTCAACGAGCAGTACTTC
CASSAARQGAFNEQYF
>TRBJ1-3|NA|NA|TRBV12-3/TRBV12-4
TGTGCCAGCAGTTTAGGAGGAAACACCATATATTTT
CASSLGGNTIYF
>TRBJ1-2|NA|NA|TRBV6-1
TGTGCCAGCAGTGCCGGCGGGGGGAATAGCTACACCTTC
CASSAGGGNSYTF
>TRBJ2-2|NA|NA|TRBV15
TGTGCCACCAGCAGCATAGGACTTTCGGCCGGGGAGCTGTTTTTT
CATSSIGLSAGELFF
>TRBJ2-7|NA|NA|TRBV6-1
TGTGCCAGCAGTGAAGGAGGGGGGGGCTCTTGGAGTGAAGCGGGCGAGCAGTACTTC
CASSEGGGGSWSEAGEQYF
>TRBJ2-1|few|NA|TRBV11-2
TGTGCCAGCAGCTTAGATCCCGCGGGGTACTCCTACAATGAGCAGTTCTTC
CASSLDPAGYSYNEQFF
>TRBJ1-3|NA|NA|TRBV20-1
TGCAGTGCTAGAGCGCGTTCTGGAAACACCATATATTTT
CSARARSGNTIYF
>TRBJ2-7|NA|NA|TRBV28
TGTGCCAGCAGTTTATACAGGGCCCTTTACGAGCAGTACTTC
CASSLYRALYEQYF
>TRBJ1-2|many|NA|TRBV4-2
TGTGCCAGCAGCCATCAATCTCCGGGAACTGATGGCTACACCTTC
CASSHQSPGTDGYTF
>TRBJ2-3|many|NA|TRBV24-1
TGTGCCACCAGTGATGTACAGGGGAGGGGCACAGATACGCAGTATTTT
CATSDVQGRGTDTQYF
>TRBJ1-1|many|NA|TRBV6-1
TGTGCCAGCACTGCAAGTGGTGAAGCTTTCTTT
CASTASGEAFF
>TRBJ1-2|few|NA|TRBV2
TGTGCCAGCAGTGAAGAAGGGGGTTATGGCTACACCTTC
CASSEEGGYGYTF
>TRBJ2-7|NA|NA|TRBV9
TGTGCCTGCAAGGTAGGGGTCGAGCAGTACTTC
CACKVGVEQYF
>TRBJ2-3|NA|TRBD1|TRBV25-1
TGTGCCAGCGGTGACGGGACAGGGGTCGGTGATACGCAGTATTTT
CASGDGTGVGDTQYF
>TRBJ2-1|few|NA|TRBV15
TGTGCCACCAGCACCCAAGGGGCCGTATACTCCTACAATGAGCAGTTCTTC
CATSTQGAVYSYNEQFF
>TRBJ1-4|NA|NA|TRBV19
TGTGCCAGTAGGATGGCAGGCTCAACTAATGAAAAACTGTTTTTT
CASRMAGSTNEKLFF
>TRBJ1-2|many|TRBD1|TRBV29-1
TGCAGCGTTGGGCAGGGGGTCCCCAACTATGGCTACACCTTC
CSVGQGVPNYGYTF
>TRBJ2-3|NA|NA|TRBV11-1
TGTGCCAGCAGCTTAGAGGTTGGAGCGGATACGCAGTATTTT
CASSLEVGADTQYF
>TRBJ1-6|many|NA|TRBV5-1
TGCGCCAGCAGCTCCGGTTCCTATAATTCACCCCTCCACTTT
CASSSGSYNSPLHF
>TRBJ2-7|few|NA|TRBV10-3
TGTGCCACCCAAAAACAGGGCTACGAGCAGTACTTC
CATQKQGYEQYF
>TRBJ2-7|many|NA|TRBV9
TGTGCCAGCAGCGGAGGCTCGAGCCCCCACGAGCAGTACTTC
CASSGGSSPHEQYF
>TRBJ2-4|NA|NA|TRBV2
TGTGCCAGCAGTGAGTCCAGAAACATTCAGTACTTC
CASSESRNIQYF
>TRBJ2-2|once|NA|TRBV11-2
TGTGCCAGCAGCTTCATCCAGGTAGAGGCCACCGGGGAGCTGTTTTTT
CASSFIQVEATGELFF
>TRBJ2-1|many|TRBD2|TRBV19
TGTGCCAGTAGGCCTAGCGGGAAAATGGGCAATGAGCAGTTCTTC
CASRPSGKMGNEQFF
>TRBJ2-5|NA|TRBD2|TRBV29-1
TGCAGCGTAGGCATACCCGGACTAGCCCGGAGGTGGACCCAGTACTTC
CSVGIPGLARRWTQYF
>TRBJ2-7|many|NA|TRBV6-1
TGTGCCAGCAGTGAAAACAGGATCTACGAGCAGTACTTC
CASSENRIYEQYF
>TRBJ2-1|few|NA|TRBV18
TGTGCCAGCTCACCGGACAGCACCTACAATGAGCAGTTCTTC
CASSPDSTYNEQFF
>TRBJ1-5|NA|TRBD1|TRBV7-9
TGTGCCAGCAGCGATGACAGGGGAAATCAGCCCCAGCATTTT
CASSDDRGNQPQHF
>TRBJ2-1|NA|NA|TRBV7-7
TGTGCTAGCAGCTTATCTCCAGGGAGCAATGAGCAGTCCTTC
CASSLSPGSNEQSF
>TRBJ1-2|NA|NA|TRBV24-1
TGTGCCACCAGTTCAATTCTCGGAATGAACCATGGCTACACCTTC
CATSSILGMNHGYTF
>TRBJ2-7|NA|TRBD1|TRBV6-5
TGTGCCAGCAGTTACGGGGGGACAGGTTCCTACGAGCAGTACTTC
CASSYGGTGSYEQYF
>TRBJ2-5|NA|TRBD2|TRBV10-1
TGCGCCAGCAGTGAACGGGAGGGGGAGACCCAGTACTTC
CASSEREGETQYF
>TRBJ2-2|many|TRBD2|TRBV19
TGTGCCAGTAGTATAGCCCCCCAAATAGCGGGAGGGCCACACGGGGAGCTGTTTTTT
CASSIAPQIAGGPHGELFF
>TRBJ2-7|NA|NA|TRBV7-8
TGTGCCAGCAGCTTAGGGGTTGGCGAGCAGTACTTC
CASSLGVGEQYF
>TRBJ2-2|NA|NA|TRBV27
TGTGCCAGCAGAGGCGTTAGGGCCGGGGAGCTGTTTTTT
CASRGVRAGELFF
>TRBJ2-7|NA|NA|TRBV2
TGCAGTGCTAGAGGGCAGGGTGGGGTCTACGAGCAGTACTTC
CSARGQGGVYEQYF
>TRBJ2-7|NA|NA|TRBV15
TGTGCCACCAGCAGTCAGCCGGGCTACGAGCAGTACTTC
CATSSQPGYEQYF
>TRBJ2-7|few|NA|TRBV15
TGTGCCACCAGCAGAGAAGATCAGGGGCTTCGACCCTACGAGCAGTACTTC
CATSREDQGLRPYEQYF
>TRBJ1-5|NA|TRBD1|TRBV10-3
TGTGCCATCAGTGAGTCGATGGACAGGGGGCCTCAGCCCCAGCATTTT
CAISESMDRGPQPQHF